The rows below give T cell receptor beta chains drawn from one sample of a study of T cell responses to AZD1222 COVID-19 vaccine. Assay used: immunoSEQ multiplex PCR; TCRdb lists only in-frame clones, some missing. Of about 270,000 clones in the sample, approximately 94% are singletons; the top ten hold 0.55%. The sample here was peripheral blood, taken 28 days after the second AZD1222 dose. Receptors were obtained from an adult who received the AZD1222 COVID-19 vaccine. The CDR3 runs from the conserved cysteine through the conserved F or W. A D gene is named only where the DNA matches it firmly. Clone size appears in some rows only: once, few, many, or a class for an expanded clone.

TRBV24-1	13	TRBJ1-1	-	-	TGTGCCACCAGTGATTCTGAGACACAGGGAGCTTTCTTT	CATSDSETQGAFF
TRBV4-1	16	TRBJ2-5	TRBD2	-	TGCGCCAGCAGCCAAGAACAGCGGGGAGGGCCTGAGACCCAGTACTTC	CASSQEQRGGPETQYF
TRBV28	12	TRBJ2-7	-	-	TGTGCCAGCAGCCGGACAGCCTACGAGCAGTACTTC	CASSRTAYEQYF
TRBV19	13	TRBJ2-3	-	once	TGTGCCAGTAGTATGGAGGGCCGGGATACGCAGTATTTT	CASSMEGRDTQYF
TRBV4-2	15	TRBJ2-2	TRBD2	-	TGTGCCAGCCGGAATAGCGGGGGGGCTGACGGGGAGCTGTTTTTT	CASRNSGGADGELFF
TRBV28	20	TRBJ2-3	-	-	TGTGCCAGCAGTCCGAGGGGGGCGAGGTCGGCGGTAGAATCGAGGGGTACGCAGTATTTT	CASSPRGARSAVESRGTQYF
TRBV25-1	13	TRBJ1-6	-	-	TGTGCCAGCAGTGGGCAGGGTGGATCACCCCTCCACTTT	CASSGQGGSPLHF
TRBV29-1	13	TRBJ2-7	-	-	TGCAGCGTGACGGGCATCAGCGGATACGAGCAGTACTTC	CSVTGISGYEQYF
TRBV7-9	14	TRBJ2-7	TRBD1	-	TGTGCCAGCAGCGGACAGGGGGGCGCGGGGGAGCAGTACTTC	CASSGQGGAGEQYF
TRBV2	15	TRBJ2-3	-	-	TGTGCCAGCAGTGAAGGGGGGGTTATCACAGATACGCAGTATTTT	CASSEGGVITDTQYF
TRBV3-1/TRBV3-2	16	TRBJ2-1	TRBD2	-	TGTGCCAGCAGCCCCATAGCGGGAGTCACCTACAATGAGCAGTTCTTC	CASSPIAGVTYNEQFF
TRBV19	14	TRBJ1-1	-	-	TGTGCCAGTAGTATGGCAGGGATGAGCACTGAAGCTTTCTTT	CASSMAGMSTEAFF
TRBV7-9	16	TRBJ2-5	TRBD2	-	TGTGCCAGCAGCCGACTAGCGGGGGCCCGGCAAGAGACCCAGTACTTC	CASSRLAGARQETQYF
TRBV6-2/TRBV6-3	14	TRBJ2-5	-	-	TGTGCCAGCAGTTACGTCGGCTACCAAGAGACCCAGTACTTC	CASSYVGYQETQYF
TRBV6-4	11	TRBJ2-5	-	-	TGTGCCAGCATTCATGATCAAACCCAGTACTTC	CASIHDQTQYF
TRBV23-1	14	TRBJ1-1	-	-	TGCGCCAGCAGTCAAGGGAGAGGTGGGGGGGCAGCTTTCTTT	CASSQGRGGGAAFF
TRBV9	16	TRBJ2-3	TRBD2	-	TGTGCCAGCAGCCCCCGGGGTAGCGGGAGTCGGGATACGCAGTATTTT	CASSPRGSGSRDTQYF
TRBV21-1	13	TRBJ2-3	-	once	TGTGCCAGCAGCAAGCGCTTTACAGATACGCAGTATTTT	CASSKRFTDTQYF
TRBV7-2	16	TRBJ2-1	TRBD2	-	TGTGCCAGCAGCTCGAGACTAGCGGGAGGTTTGTGGGAGCAGTTCTTC	CASSSRLAGGLWEQFF
TRBV20-1	10	TRBJ2-1	-	-	TGCAGCACCGAGGCCGGGGTTAAGTTCTTC	CSTEAGVKFF
TRBV28	12	TRBJ2-1	-	once	TGTGCCAGCGGGAGCTCCTACAATGAGCAGTTCTTC	CASGSSYNEQFF
TRBV13	17	TRBJ2-3	TRBD2	-	TGTGCCAGCAGTAACCAACTAGCGGGCCTTAGCACAGATACGCAGTATTTT	CASSNQLAGLSTDTQYF
TRBV15	13	TRBJ2-4	-	-	TGTGCCACCAGCAGAGGAACCGAGGACATTCAGTACTTC	CATSRGTEDIQYF
TRBV7-3	14	TRBJ1-5	TRBD1	-	TGTGCCAGCAGCCCTAACAGGGGAGGGCAGCCCCAGCATTTT	CASSPNRGGQPQHF
TRBV7-9	17	TRBJ1-6	-	-	TGTGCCAGCAGCTTAGTTCGCGGGGGGAGGCAGAATTCACCCCTCCACTTT	CASSLVRGGRQNSPLHF
TRBV12-3/TRBV12-4	13	TRBJ1-1	-	once	TGTGCCAGCAGTCTAAACTTGGGAACTGAAGCTTTCTTT	CASSLNLGTEAFF
TRBV5-1	16	TRBJ2-7	TRBD2	-	TGCGCCAGCAGCTTTGGACTAGCGGGAGAACACTACGAGCAGTACTTC	CASSFGLAGEHYEQYF
TRBV5-6	16	TRBJ1-6	-	-	TGTGCCAGCAGCCCTTCTGGCGGGGGGTTTAATTCACCCCTCCACTTT	CASSPSGGGFNSPLHF
TRBV5-1	14	TRBJ2-7	-	-	TGCGCCAGCAGCTTGGGTTACAGCTCCTACGAGCAGTACTTC	CASSLGYSSYEQYF
TRBV19	13	TRBJ1-1	TRBD1	-	TGTGCCAGTAGTCTTGAACAGGGGCTTGAAGCTTTCTTT	CASSLEQGLEAFF
TRBV18	15	TRBJ2-1	TRBD2	-	TGTGCCAGCTCACCGATAGCGGGAGGGCCGAATGAGCAGTTCTTC	CASSPIAGGPNEQFF
TRBV4-3	17	TRBJ2-7	-	-	TGCGCCAGCAGCCAAGGATCGGGGATACAGGCGAGCTACGAGCAGTACTTC	CASSQGSGIQASYEQYF
TRBV28	15	TRBJ1-2	TRBD1	-	TGTGCCAGCAGCGGAGGACAGGAGTATCACTATGGCTACACCTTC	CASSGGQEYHYGYTF
TRBV2	11	TRBJ2-7	TRBD2	-	TGTGCCAGCAGTCCGGGACTAGAGCAGTACTTC	CASSPGLEQYF
TRBV5-4	17	TRBJ2-1	TRBD2	-	TGTGCCAGCAGCCCGGGAGGGAGCGTCGAGGCACAATCTGAGCAGTTCTTC	CASSPGGSVEAQSEQFF
TRBV7-3	13	TRBJ1-2	-	-	TGTGCCAGCAGCTTAACGTCCTTTTCCGGCTACACCTTC	CASSLTSFSGYTF
TRBV28	13	TRBJ1-5	-	few	TGTGCCAGCAGTTTAAGTCCGGGGCAGCCCCAGCATTTT	CASSLSPGQPQHF
TRBV14	12	TRBJ1-2	TRBD1	-	TGTGCCACGAACAGGGGGCTCGGCGGCTACACCTTC	CATNRGLGGYTF
TRBV15	18	TRBJ2-7	-	-	TGTGCCACCAGCGGCCCACGCCGAGGGACACCGGCCTCCCACGAGCAGTACTTC	CATSGPRRGTPASHEQYF
TRBV28	15	TRBJ2-1	-	once	TGTGCCAGCAGTCCCCCCGTGTCGCGGAACAATGAGCAGTTCTTC	CASSPPVSRNNEQFF
TRBV11-2	13	TRBJ2-7	-	-	TGTGCCAGCAGCCATGGACAGACCTACGAGCAGTACTTC	CASSHGQTYEQYF
TRBV2	13	TRBJ2-7	TRBD1	-	TGTGCCAGCAGCCGGGACAGTTCCTACGAGCAGTACTTC	CASSRDSSYEQYF
TRBV7-2	15	TRBJ1-3	-	-	TGTGCCAGCAGCTTATTTTCGGGCTCTGGAAACACCATATATTTT	CASSLFSGSGNTIYF
TRBV2	15	TRBJ2-7	TRBD1	-	TGTGCCAGCAGTGCCCGGGACAGGGGGAAGTACGAGCAGTACTTC	CASSARDRGKYEQYF
TRBV28	14	TRBJ1-2	-	-	TGTGCCAGCAGGGACCGAGCCCCTAACTATGGCTACACCTTC	CASRDRAPNYGYTF
TRBV5-6	13	TRBJ2-1	-	-	TGTGCCAGCAGCTTAGTCTTTTTAGATGAGCAGTTCTTC	CASSLVFLDEQFF
TRBV6-1	18	TRBJ2-3	TRBD2	-	TGTGCCAGCAGTGAAGGGAGAATAGCGGGGGGAGCCACAGATACGCAGTATTTT	CASSEGRIAGGATDTQYF
TRBV18	16	TRBJ1-1	-	-	TGTGCCAGCTCACGTGGACGGGGCAGCTTGAACACTGAAGCTTTCTTT	CASSRGRGSLNTEAFF
TRBV4-1	15	TRBJ2-7	TRBD1	-	TGCGCCAGCAGCCAATTCCGGACAGGGCTCTACGAGCAGTACTTC	CASSQFRTGLYEQYF
TRBV27	14	TRBJ1-1	-	-	TGTGCCAGCAGTTTCATCACCGGGTTCCAGGGCGCTTTCTTT	CASSFITGFQGAFF
TRBV6-5	14	TRBJ1-5	-	-	TGTGCCAGTACCACAGGGTTTAGCAATCAGCCCCAGCATTTT	CASTTGFSNQPQHF
TRBV14	13	TRBJ1-1	-	once	TGTGCCAGCAGCCGGGCTTGGGGGACTGAAGCTTTCTTT	CASSRAWGTEAFF